This TCR beta chain was identified in a study of blood T cell repertoires in COVID-19. About the research overall: The study drew acute and convalescent COVID-19 samples from the United States, Italy and Spain. PBMCs, B-cell-depleted T cells, or T cells provided the cDNA or gDNA that made up the material.

Original processing notes: Reference gene primer amplification in the assay estimated nucleated cell counts. Measured with immunoSEQ multiplex PCR; TCRdb has only the in-frame clones, and not every one. D and trimming come from the DNA, and the V and J calls and clone size come from that table. The sample contains under 500,000 clones, around 89% of which appear only once. This study enrolled people aged 18 to 89 from approximately 25 US geographic areas. The V gene's germline CDR1 is MDHEN and CDR2 SYDVKM. V gave up 5 bases and J gave up 0 bases, with 4 bases separating them. The CDR3 has 12 amino acids.

The chain links TRBV28 to TRBJ1-2; D is undetermined. The sequencing sample was made of PBMCs or T cells enriched from blood (not recorded which). This TCR was sampled from a man between 25 and 39 years old who had recovered from COVID-19. This CDR3 is CASSTANYGYTF. The CDR3 DNA follows: TGTGCCAGCAGTACAGCTAACTATGGCTACACCTTC.